These 23 T cell receptor beta chains came from one sample sequenced in a study of post-analysis software for immune sequencing data. General study results and limits: Relative to controls, patients had 5 or 6 TRBV segments at higher frequency, with TRBV5-6, TRBV5-1 and TRBV20-1 among these.

Unique molecular identifiers were carried by the TCR beta cDNA libraries. One entry per CDR3 protein results from TCRdb running MiXCR on the PCR reads. The sample has about 680,000 distinct CDR3 sequences; about 60% are singletons. The antigens for these receptors are not known. The sequenced sample consisted of blood. The receptor source for this set is a girl aged 2 to 9 with multiple sclerosis.

This clonotype was picked up one time. This sequence joins TRBV5-1 and TRBJ1-4, with D uncertain. Germline assignment: CDR1 SGHRS and CDR2 YFSETQ. CDR3 size: 15 residues. V lost 0 bases to trimming and J lost 0 bases, with 6 bases between them. CDR3 region: CASSLVPATNEKLFF. CDR3 in DNA: TGCGCCAGCAGCTTGGTCCCTGCAACTAATGAAAAACTGTTTTTT. Variable domain in full (rest from reference TRBV5-1 and TRBJ1-4): KAGVTQTPRYLIKTRGQQVTLSCSPISGHRSVSWYQQTPGQGLQFLFEYFSETQRNKGNFPGRFSGRQFSNSRSEMNVSTLELGDSALYLCASSLVPATNEKLFFGSGTQLSVL.

The J gene is TRBJ1-2, the V gene TRBV6-5, with a possible D match to TRBD1 (5 bases). V dropped 0 bases and J dropped 5 bases, with 13 bases sitting between them. From germline, CDR1 is MNHEY and CDR2 SVGAGI. This CDR3 comprises 15 residues. CDR3 loop: CASSYSTESFYGYTF. In DNA, the CDR3 is TGTGCCAGCAGTTACTCGACAGAATCCTTTTATGGCTACACCTTC.

This chain links TRBV12-3 or TRBV12-4 with TRBJ2-1, with 11 bases lining up with TRBD2. The J call may be in error: the DNA end matches TRBJ2-7 better. The CDR3 is made up of 14 amino acids. CDR3 nucleotide sequence: TGTGCCAGTAGCGGGAGGGGGTCCTACAATGAGCAGTACTTC. This sequence encodes CASSGRGSYNEQYF.

This clonotype was counted a few times. V gene TRBV20-1 combines with J gene TRBJ2-7, with D perhaps given as TRBD1 or TRBD2 (5 bases each). The V end lost 6 bases, the J end lost 3 bases, and 15 bases lay between the germline ends. The CDR3 has 13 residues. CDR1 is DFQATT, CDR2 SNEGSKA, per germline (reference sequence). The CDR3 sequence: CSAMGERLYEQYF. In nucleotides, the CDR3 is TGCAGTGCCATGGGGGAGCGGCTCTACGAGCAGTACTTC.

This sequence joins TRBV12-3 or TRBV12-4 and TRBJ2-5; 8 nucleotides align to TRBD2. Trimming removed 5 bases from V and 2 bases from J; junction bases left unmatched: 10. This CDR3 spans 16 amino acids. The CDR3 region is CASSTLLGGAQETQYF. The CDR3 DNA reads as TGTGCCAGCAGTACCCTTCTCGGGGGGGCACAAGAGACCCAGTACTTC.

This chain links TRBV29-1 with TRBJ2-5; perhaps TRBD2 as D (6 bases). The J call may be wrong; the DNA end is better matched by TRBJ2-7. Per the germline V gene, CDR1 is SQVTM and CDR2 is ANQGSEA. The CDR3 consists of 11 residues. CDR3 nucleotide sequence: TGCAGCGTTGTCCAGGGAGGCGAGCAGTACTTC. It specifies CSVVQGGEQYF.

This clonotype was observed a handful of times. V usage is TRBV12-3 or TRBV12-4 and J usage is TRBJ2-3; 7 bases fit TRBD1. The CDR3 covers 13 residues. V shed 4 bases and J 4 bases; nucleotides not matched to a gene: 2. CDR3 in amino acids: CASSSTGPDTQYF. The CDR3 bases are TGTGCCAGCAGTTCGACAGGGCCAGATACGCAGTATTTT.

The chain is built from TRBV6-4 and TRBJ2-7; 7 bases map to TRBD2. The V gene end was trimmed by 5 bases and the J gene end by 3 bases; junction bases not matched to a gene: 7. Germline CDR1 and CDR2: MRHNA and SNTAGT. This CDR3 is 14 amino acids long. CDR3 in DNA: TGTGCCAGCAGTTGGCGGGAGTTCGACTACGAGCAGTACTTC. Amino acid sequence: CASSWREFDYEQYF.

V is TRBV29-1 and J is TRBJ2-3; TRBD2 aligns across 8 bases. The V gene's germline CDR1 is SQVTM and CDR2 ANQGSEA. The CDR3 runs 14 residues. CDR3 nucleotide sequence: TGCAGTTGGGGCGGGAGGTCTAGCACAGATACGCAGTATTTT. As protein: CSWGGRSSTDTQYF.

The chain carries TRBV5-1 and TRBJ2-5; the D is unclear. V dropped 0 bases and J dropped 7 bases, with 7 bases sitting between them. The length of the CDR3 is 12 residues. In germline, CDR1 is SGHRS, CDR2 YFSETQ. In nucleotides, the CDR3 is TGCGCCAGCAGCTTGGTAGGGTGGACCCAGTACTTC. Its protein is CASSLVGWTQYF.

The chain combines TRBV12-3 or TRBV12-4 with TRBJ2-3, with 13 bases matching TRBD2. The V gene end was trimmed by 5 bases and the J gene end by 3 bases; junction bases not matched to a gene: 8. The CDR3 is 17 amino acids. CDR3 amino acids: CASSPGTSGVSTDTQYF. In nucleotides, the CDR3 is TGTGCCAGCAGTCCCGGGACTAGCGGGGTTTCAACAGATACGCAGTATTTT.

The chain links TRBV20-1 to TRBJ1-2; 7 bases fit TRBD1. CDR3 length: 13 residues. From germline, CDR1 is DFQATT and CDR2 SNEGSKA (reference sequence). V dropped 6 bases and J dropped 7; count of bases not matched to a gene: 11. CDR3 bases: TGCAGTGCCGCGATCAGGGGGGTACGTGGCTACACCTTC. It encodes CSAAIRGVRGYTF.

The CDR3, as DNA: TGCGCCAGCAGCCCCTGGAGAGGCTGGTCCTACAATGAGCAGTTCTTC. Protein sequence: CASSPWRGWSYNEQFF. The V gene is TRBV4-1, the J gene TRBJ2-1; no reliable D call. Trimming removed 4 bases from V and 1 base from J, with 14 bases in between. Germline CDR1 is MGHRA and CDR2 is YSYEKL. This CDR3 is built from 16 residues.

CDR3 sequence (DNA): TGTGCCATCAACGAGGGTGGCACCGGGGAGCTGTTTTTT. It translates to CAINEGGTGELFF. The V and J genes are TRBV10-3 and TRBJ2-2; a weak D match, TRBD2 (5 bases). This CDR3 is 13 amino acids long. Germline CDR1 and CDR2: ENHRY and SYGVKD. Trimming removed 7 bases from V and 4 bases from J, with 10 bases in between.

This clonotype was seen ten or more times. As DNA, the CDR3 is TGCAGTGCTAGAGATGGACAGGCATCCTTCTATGGCTACACCTTC. This sequence encodes CSARDGQASFYGYTF. This chain uses TRBV20-1 with TRBJ1-2, with TRBD1 matching 7 bases. Trimming took 0 bases from V and 4 from J; bases not matched to a gene: 8. The CDR3 length is 15 residues. Germline V gene lookup returns CDR1 DFQATT and CDR2 SNEGSKA (reference sequence).

The chain joins TRBV4-1 to TRBJ2-1; D is ambiguous. Germline V gene data show CDR1 as MGHRA and CDR2 as YSYEKL. The V end lost 0 bases, the J end lost 4 bases, and 10 bases lay between the germline ends. The CDR3 has 15 residues. The DNA of the CDR3 is TGCGCCAGCAGCCAAGATTTGGCTTTGTACAATGAGCAGTTCTTC. Its protein is CASSQDLALYNEQFF.

This clonotype was found a few times. The chain is built from TRBV3-1 and TRBJ2-1; 11 bases match TRBD2. J was trimmed by 3 bases and V by 0 bases; bases with no gene match: 1. Germline CDR1 and CDR2: LGHDT and YNNKEL (reference sequence). This CDR3 is built from 16 residues. CDR3 in amino acids: CASSQDLAGGYNEQFF. DNA for the CDR3: TGTGCCAGCAGCCAAGATCTAGCGGGGGGCTACAATGAGCAGTTCTTC.

This chain links TRBV12-3 or TRBV12-4 with TRBJ2-7; TRBD2 matches 7 bases. This CDR3 has 14 amino acids. The V gene end was trimmed by 8 bases and the J gene end by 1 base; junction bases not matched to a gene: 8. CDR3 DNA: TGTGCCAGCGCCGGCAGCGGGACTTCCTACGAGCAGTACTTC. It specifies CASAGSGTSYEQYF.

The gene calls are TRBV5-1 and TRBJ2-4; D is undetermined. The CDR3 runs 13 residues. V was trimmed by 2 bases and J by 6 bases, leaving 9 bases between them. The germline gives CDR1 SGHRS, CDR2 YFSETQ. CDR3 DNA sequence: TGCGCCAGCAGCTTCGACCTAGGAAACATTCAGTACTTC. The encoded protein is CASSFDLGNIQYF.

This sequence joins TRBV4-2 and TRBJ2-5; 11 positions agree with TRBD1. The J call is uncertain, as TRBJ2-7 better fits the DNA end. Germline CDR1 is LGHNA and CDR2 is YNFKEQ. The CDR3 covers 16 residues. CDR3: CASSQDRDRGFYEQYF. The CDR3 bases are TGTGCCAGCAGCCAAGATCGGGACAGGGGGTTCTACGAGCAGTACTTC.

The chain uses TRBV25-1 and TRBJ1-2; the D is unclear. V gave up 5 bases and J gave up 0 bases, with 13 bases separating them. Germline CDR1 reads MGHDK; CDR2 reads SYGVNS. This CDR3 region has 15 residues. In nucleotides, the CDR3 is TGTGCCAGCAGTCCCCGGGATGGGTCTAACTATGGCTACACCTTC. Translated, it gives CASSPRDGSNYGYTF.

V gene TRBV29-1 combines with J gene TRBJ2-1; D not resolved. The germline gives CDR1 SQVTM, CDR2 ANQGSEA. V lost 2 bases and J lost 9, with 23 bases in between. This CDR3 comprises 16 residues. CDR3 coding DNA: TGCAGCGTTGAACGTGTCTCGCCAGTCGGTGGTAGTGAGCAGTTCTTC. Its translation: CSVERVSPVGGSEQFF.

The J gene is TRBJ2-5, the V gene TRBV7-2; weak D call: TRBD2 (6 bases). Germline assignment: CDR1 SGHTA and CDR2 FQGNSA. Trimming pared 1 base from V and 0 bases from J, leaving 15 bases between. The CDR3 contains 17 residues. The CDR3 sequence is CASSLVAGLAYQETQYF. CDR3 coding DNA: TGTGCCAGCAGCTTAGTGGCGGGGCTGGCGTACCAAGAGACCCAGTACTTC. The full variable domain, with the rest looked up from reference TRBV7-2 and TRBJ2-5, is GAGVSQSPSNKVTEKGKDVELRCDPISGHTALYWYRQSLGQGLEFLIYFQGNSAPDKSGLPSDRFSAERTGGSVSTLTIQRTQQEDSAVYLCASSLVAGLAYQETQYFGPGTRLLVL.